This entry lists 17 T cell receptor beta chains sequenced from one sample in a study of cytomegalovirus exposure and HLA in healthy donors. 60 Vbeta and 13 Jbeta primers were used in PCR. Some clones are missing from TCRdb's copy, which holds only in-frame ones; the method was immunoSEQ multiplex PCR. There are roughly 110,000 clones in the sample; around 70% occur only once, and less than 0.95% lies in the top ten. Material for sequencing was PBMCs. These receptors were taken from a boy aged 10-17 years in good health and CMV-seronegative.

Here the CDR3 reads CTSSQDRVEGGAGEQYF. DNA of the CDR3: TGCACCAGCAGCCAAGATCGGGTAGAGGGGGGGGCGGGCGAGCAGTACTTC. J is TRBJ2-7 and V is TRBV1; the table's D call of TRBD2 was not tested on the DNA. TRBV1 counts as a pseudogene. The CDR3 spans 17 residues.

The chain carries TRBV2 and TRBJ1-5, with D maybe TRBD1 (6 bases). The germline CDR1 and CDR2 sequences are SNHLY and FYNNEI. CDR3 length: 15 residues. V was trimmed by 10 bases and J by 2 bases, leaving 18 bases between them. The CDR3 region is CATQLRAGGNQPQHF. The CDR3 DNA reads TGTGCCACCCAACTCAGGGCAGGGGGCAATCAGCCCCAGCATTTT. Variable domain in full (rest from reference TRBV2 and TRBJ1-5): EPEVTQTPSHQVTQMGQEVILRCVPISNHLYFYWYRQILGQKVEFLVSFYNNEISEKSEIFDDQFSVERPDGSNFTLKIRSTKLEDSAMYFCATQLRAGGNQPQHFGDGTRLSIL.

The CDR3 DNA follows: TGCGCCAGCAGCCAACCGTGGCGGGAGGGCCTGGGGAATGAGCAGTTCTTC. Amino acid sequence: CASSQPWREGLGNEQFF. The chain has TRBV4-1 and TRBJ2-1; 9 bases are shared with TRBD2. This CDR3 spans 17 amino acids. Germline CDR1 MGHRA, CDR2 YSYEKL. The V and J ends lost 2 bases and 7 bases, in that order; junction bases with no gene match: 12.

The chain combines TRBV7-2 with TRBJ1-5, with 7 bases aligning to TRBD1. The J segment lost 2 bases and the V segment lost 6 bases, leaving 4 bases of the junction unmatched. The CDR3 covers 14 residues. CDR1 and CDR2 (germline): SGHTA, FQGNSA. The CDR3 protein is CASRDTGGNQPQHF. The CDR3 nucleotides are TGTGCCAGCAGAGATACAGGGGGCAATCAGCCCCAGCATTTT. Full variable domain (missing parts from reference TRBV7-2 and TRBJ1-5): GAGVSQSPSNKVTEKGKDVELRCDPISGHTALYWYRQSLGQGLEFLIYFQGNSAPDKSGLPSDRFSAERTGGSVSTLTIQRTQQEDSAVYLCASRDTGGNQPQHFGDGTRLSIL.

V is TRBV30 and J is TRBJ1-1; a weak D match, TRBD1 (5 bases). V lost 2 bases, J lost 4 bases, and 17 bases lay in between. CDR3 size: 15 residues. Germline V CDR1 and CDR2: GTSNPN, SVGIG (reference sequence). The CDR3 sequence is CAWSMLQWGGTEAFF. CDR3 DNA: TGTGCCTGGAGTATGCTCCAATGGGGGGGCACTGAAGCTTTCTTT. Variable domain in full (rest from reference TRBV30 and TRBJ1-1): SQTIHQWPATLVQPVGSPLSLECTVEGTSNPNLYWYRQAAGRGLQLLFYSVGIGQISSEVPQNLSASRPQDRQFILSSKKLLLSDSGFYLCAWSMLQWGGTEAFFGQGTRLTVV.

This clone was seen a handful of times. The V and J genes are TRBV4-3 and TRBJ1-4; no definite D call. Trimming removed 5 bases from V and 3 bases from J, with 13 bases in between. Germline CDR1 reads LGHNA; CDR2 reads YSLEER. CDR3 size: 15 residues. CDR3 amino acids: CASSLLSAANEKLFF. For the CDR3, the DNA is TGCGCCAGCAGCTTACTGTCCGCGGCTAATGAAAAACTGTTTTTT.

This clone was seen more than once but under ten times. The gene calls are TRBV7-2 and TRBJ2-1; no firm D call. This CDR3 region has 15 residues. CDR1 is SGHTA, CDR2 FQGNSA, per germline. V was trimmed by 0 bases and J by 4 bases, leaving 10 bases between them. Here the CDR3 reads CASSLATPIYNEQFF. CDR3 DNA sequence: TGTGCCAGCAGCTTAGCGACTCCTATATACAATGAGCAGTTCTTC.

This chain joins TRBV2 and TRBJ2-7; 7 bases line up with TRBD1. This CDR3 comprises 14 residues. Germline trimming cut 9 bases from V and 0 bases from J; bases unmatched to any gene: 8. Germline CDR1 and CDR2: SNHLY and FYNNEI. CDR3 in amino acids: CASGGRGTSYEQYF. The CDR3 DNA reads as TGTGCCAGTGGGGGCAGGGGGACCTCCTACGAGCAGTACTTC.

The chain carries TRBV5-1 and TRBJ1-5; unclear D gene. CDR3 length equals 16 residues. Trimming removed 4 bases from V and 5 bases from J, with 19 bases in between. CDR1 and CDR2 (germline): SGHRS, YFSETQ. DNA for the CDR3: TGCGCCAGCAGCCCAGGAGGCCAGAGCAACCATCAGCCCCAGCATTTT. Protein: CASSPGGQSNHQPQHF.

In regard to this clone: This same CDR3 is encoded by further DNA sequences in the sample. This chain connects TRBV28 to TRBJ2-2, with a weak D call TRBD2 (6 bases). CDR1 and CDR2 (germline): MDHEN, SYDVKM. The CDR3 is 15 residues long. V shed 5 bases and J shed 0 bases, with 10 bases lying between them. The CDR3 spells CASSPGGTNTGELFF. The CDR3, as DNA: TGTGCCAGCAGTCCTGGAGGGACGAACACCGGGGAGCTGTTTTTT.

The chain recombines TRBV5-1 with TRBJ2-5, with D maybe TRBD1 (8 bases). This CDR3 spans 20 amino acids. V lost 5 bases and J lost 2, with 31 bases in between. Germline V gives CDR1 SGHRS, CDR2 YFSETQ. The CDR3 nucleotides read TGCGCCAGCAGTCACAGGGGGGGGGCCTCGAATTTGGTGGGACAAGAGACCCAGTACTTC. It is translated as CASSHRGGASNLVGQETQYF.

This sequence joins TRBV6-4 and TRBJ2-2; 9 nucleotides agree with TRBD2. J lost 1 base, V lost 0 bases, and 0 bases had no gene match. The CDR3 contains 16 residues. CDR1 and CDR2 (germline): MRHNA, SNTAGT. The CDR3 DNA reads TGTGCCAGCAGTGACTCACTAGCGGGGAACACCGGGGAGCTGTTTTTT. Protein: CASSDSLAGNTGELFF.

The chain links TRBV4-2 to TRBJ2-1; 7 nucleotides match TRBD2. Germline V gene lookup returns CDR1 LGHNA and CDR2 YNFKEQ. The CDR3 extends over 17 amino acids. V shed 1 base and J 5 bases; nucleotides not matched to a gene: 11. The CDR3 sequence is CASSQVPPSGTDNEQFF. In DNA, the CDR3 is TGTGCCAGCAGCCAAGTTCCCCCAAGCGGGACCGACAATGAGCAGTTCTTC.

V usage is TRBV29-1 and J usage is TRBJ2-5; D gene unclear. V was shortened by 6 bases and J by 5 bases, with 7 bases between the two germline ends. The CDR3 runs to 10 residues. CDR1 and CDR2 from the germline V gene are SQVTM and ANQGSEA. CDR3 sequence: CSVFQETQYF. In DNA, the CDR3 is TGCAGCGTGTTTCAGGAGACCCAGTACTTC.

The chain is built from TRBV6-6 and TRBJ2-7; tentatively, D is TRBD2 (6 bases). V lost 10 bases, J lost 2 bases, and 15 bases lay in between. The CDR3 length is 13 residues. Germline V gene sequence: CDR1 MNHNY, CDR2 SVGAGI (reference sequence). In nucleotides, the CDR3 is TGTGCCACGGAAGGGAGGCAGACCTACGAGCAGTACTTC. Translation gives CATEGRQTYEQYF.

CDR3: CASGFVMGTKLYEQYF. The CDR3 DNA reads TGTGCTAGTGGTTTTGTAATGGGGACAAAACTCTACGAGCAGTACTTC. The chain couples TRBV12-5 to TRBJ2-7; maybe TRBD1 (6 bases). This CDR3 has 16 residues. The ends were cut back, 3 bases at V and 3 bases at J, with 18 bases in the middle. Per germline, CDR1 LGHNT and CDR2 FRNRAP.

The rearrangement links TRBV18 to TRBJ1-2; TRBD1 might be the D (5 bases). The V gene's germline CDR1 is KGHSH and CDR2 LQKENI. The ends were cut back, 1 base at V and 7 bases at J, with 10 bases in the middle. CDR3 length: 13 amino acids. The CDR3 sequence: CASSPLVTGGYTF. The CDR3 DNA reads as TGTGCCAGCTCACCACTGGTCACAGGTGGCTACACCTTC.